This T cell receptor (beta chain) is from a study of T cell responses to AZD1222 COVID-19 vaccine. Overall study context: Recipients boosted at about 4 weeks or about 12 weeks are pooled.

General study points: Most donors were white British, females outnumbered males, and clonal diversity was possibly underestimated. Reportedly, nearly half of unique spike TCRs recognized epitopes outside B.1.351/B.1.1.7 mutations.

Germline CDR1 reads MNHEY; CDR2 reads SMNVEV (reference sequence). The CDR3 is 15 residues long. The junction had 10 bases not matched to a gene; V was cut back by 6 bases and J by 7 bases. TCRdb keeps only in-frame clones here, not all; method: immunoSEQ multiplex PCR. The sample consists of some 80,000 clones, approximately 87% of them appearing once. Regarding this clone: What it recognizes is unknown.

The V and J genes are TRBV27 and TRBJ1-5, with TRBD1 matching over 9 bases. This clonotype was sampled from an adult in good health. Material: peripheral blood, obtained on day 0 of AZD1222 vaccination. This chain's CDR3 is CASSWGQGGAQPQHF. The CDR3 nucleotides read TGTGCCAGCAGCTGGGGACAGGGTGGGGCCCAGCCCCAGCATTTT.